Detailed here is one T cell receptor (beta chain). Its antigen is undetermined. Produced via immunoSEQ multiplex PCR; TCRdb's table is partial and in-frame only. The sample contains approximately 940,000 clones, more than 75% of which appear only once. The CDR3 sequence is 15 residues long. In germline, CDR1 is MNHEY, CDR2 SMNVEV (reference sequence). Between the trimmed V and J ends, which lost 6 bases and 6 bases, there was a span of 18 bases. The data were obtained in a study of shared clonotypes between healthy human individuals. Broader study findings: Non-shared clonotypes were found to have lower generation probabilities than the clonotypes that were shared by all four of the sorted-subset donors.

The clonotype was recovered from a young man in good health. V and J are TRBV27 and TRBJ1-5; no reliable D call. What was sequenced was memory CD4+ T cells sorted from blood. Subset defined: CD45RA-negative fraction. CDR3 in amino acids: CASSPGSLGPQPQHF. CDR3 nucleotides: TGTGCCAGCAGCCCTGGGTCCCTAGGCCCTCAGCCCCAGCATTTT.